This is a list of T cell receptor beta chains from one sample in a study of radiotherapy plus CTLA-4 blockade in lung cancer. Generated by immunoSEQ multiplex PCR, the TCRdb table keeps only in-frame clones and is missing some. This table holds about 31,000 clones, roughly three quarters found once. Sequences were derived from peripheral blood, sampled from a patient treated with radiotherapy plus ipilimumab. The receptors derive from a human donor with non-small cell lung cancer whose response to radiotherapy plus ipilimumab could not be evaluated. The CDR3 runs from the conserved cysteine through the conserved F or W. Each record gives: D gene, V gene, clone size, J gene, CDR3 DNA, CDR3 protein. D genes are given only for firm matches. Not all rows give a size; the values are once, few, many and, for expanded clones, a class.

TRBD2	TRBV19	.	TRBJ2-2	TGTGCCAGTAGATTAACGGGAGGGCTTGGCGGGGAGCTGTTTTTT	CASRLTGGLGGELFF
.	TRBV5-6	.	TRBJ2-3	TGTGCCAGCAGCTTAATAAGCACAGATACGCAGTATTTT	CASSLISTDTQYF
.	TRBV19	.	TRBJ1-2	TGTGCCAGTAGTATAAGGAGCTATGGCTACACCTTC	CASSIRSYGYTF
.	TRBV11-2	.	TRBJ2-7	TGTGCCAGCAGCTTAGGGCTCTACGAGCAGTACTTC	CASSLGLYEQYF
TRBD1	TRBV4-1	.	TRBJ2-7	TGCGCCAGCAGCCAACAACAGGGGGTTTTCGACGAGCAGTACTTC	CASSQQQGVFDEQYF
.	TRBV9	.	TRBJ1-5	TGTGCCAGCAGCGTAACTCTTTTAGCCGGACCCCAGCATTTT	CASSVTLLAGPQHF
TRBD1	TRBV18	few	TRBJ2-7	TGTGCCAGCTCCACGGACAGGGGGAAGTACGAGCAGTACTTC	CASSTDRGKYEQYF
TRBD1	TRBV11-2	.	TRBJ2-2	TGTGCCAGCAGCTTACAGGGGGCGGCGAACACCGGGGAGCTGTTTTTT	CASSLQGAANTGELFF
TRBD1	TRBV6-5	.	TRBJ1-2	TGTGCCAGCAGTTTCACCGGGACAGGAGCCAGTGGCTACACCTTC	CASSFTGTGASGYTF
TRBD1	TRBV28	.	TRBJ1-5	TGTGCCAGCAGGGGACAGTCTGCCGGGAGCAATCAGCCCCAGCATTTT	CASRGQSAGSNQPQHF
TRBD2	TRBV4-2	.	TRBJ2-1	TGTGCCAGCAGCCAACTAGCGGGAGAGGGATACAATGAGCAGTTCTTC	CASSQLAGEGYNEQFF
TRBD1	TRBV9	.	TRBJ2-5	TGTGCCAGCAGCGTAGAAGGGGGGACAGGGTCCCAAGAGACCCAGTACTTC	CASSVEGGTGSQETQYF
TRBD2	TRBV19	.	TRBJ2-1	TGTGCCAGTGGGGGACTAGCGGGCAACAATGAGCAGTTCTTC	CASGGLAGNNEQFF
.	TRBV6-1	.	TRBJ2-5	TGTGCCAGCAGGCCGGGACTGGGCTCGGAGACCCAGTACTTC	CASRPGLGSETQYF